This T cell receptor beta chain was sequenced during a study of blood T cell repertoires in COVID-19 (TCRdb year 2020). Regarding the study in general: Collaborator samples came from the United States, Italy and Spain and covered acute and convalescent phases of COVID-19. The samples were drawn from the first 160 participants of the ongoing ImmuneRACE study and from more than 1,000 subjects provided by 6 global collaborators. The prospective study material was composed of cDNA or gDNA derived from T cells, B-cell-depleted T cells, or PBMCs. The dataset comprised deeply sampled blood TCRbeta repertoires from subjects exposed to, actively infected with, or recovered from COVID-19. A freely available public database, intended as a resource for researchers studying the immune response to SARS-CoV-2, is where the repertoires were released. HLA class I and class II types, where available, came from metadata supplied by the sample provider rather than from assay-based typing. Nearly every sample came with metadata listing a de-identified subject ID, COVID-19 status, age in years and sex.

Each collaborating institution followed its own protocols to collect whole blood in K2EDTA tubes. Collaborator samples were shipped for TCRbeta analysis as frozen whole blood, isolated PBMCs, or DNA extracted from either sample type. General findings and caveats noted by the study authors: The quantity of clinical and demographic metadata differed by source and by participant and was supplied without curation.

This clone was picked up one time. Its antigen target is currently unknown. No qualities accompany the bases; no much larger clone lies one base away. TCRbeta CDR3 regions were amplified from genomic DNA using the immunoSEQ Assay, a bias-controlled multiplex PCR. On the study's bioinformatics: Within the assay, amplification of reference gene primers was used to estimate how many nucleated cells each sample contained. To quantify the absolute abundance of each unique TCRbeta CDR3 rearrangement, sequence reads were collapsed and filtered. For each sample, productive Simpson clonality was calculated by taking the square root of Simpson's diversity index across productive rearrangements. The clones in this table, taken by TCRdb from immuneACCESS, are in-frame only. Not every clone is retained; where verified, under half of the shortfall comes from an unresolved V gene, and the cause of the rest is unknown. That table supplies the V and J calls and clone size; D and trimming were determined from the DNA. The sample profile shows about 87,000 clones; approximately 82% of them were found once. The ten top clones hold more than 2% of the sample.

The CDR3, cysteine through phenylalanine, is 15 amino acids long. Only CDR3 DNA remains: 45 bases, in frame from the first base. Sequences SEHNR (CDR1) and FQNEAQ (CDR2) are obtained from the germline V gene (reference sequence). Here V drops 4 bases and J drops 2 bases, and the junction holds 8 bases not matched to any gene. The chain is encoded by TRBV7-9 joined to TRBJ2-7; 7 bases in between match TRBD1. What was sequenced was peripheral blood. The sequence was obtained from a woman between 65 and 79 years old with acute or convalescent COVID-19. The DNA is as follows: TGTGCCAGCAGCTCCCCGGGACAGAAACCCTACGAGCAGTACTTC. It is translated as CASSSPGQKPYEQYF.